This is a list of T cell receptor beta chains from one sample in a study of T cell responses to AZD1222 COVID-19 vaccine. Generated by immunoSEQ multiplex PCR, the TCRdb table keeps only in-frame clones and is missing some. The table shows about 85,000 clones, with around 90% occurring only once. The sample was peripheral blood, taken on day 0 of AZD1222 vaccination. The receptors were sampled from an adult in good health. CDR3s include the opening cysteine and the closing phenylalanine or tryptophan. The D gene is left open where the match is weak. Size tells how often a clone was seen (once, few, many) or the class of an expanded clone, and some rows leave it out.

CDR3 length: 17
J gene: TRBJ2-2
clone size: .
D gene: TRBD2
V gene: TRBV9
CDR3 protein: CASAHPRAGGSSGELFF
CDR3 DNA: TGTGCCAGCGCCCACCCGCGGGCGGGAGGGAGTTCCGGGGAGCTGTTTTTT

CDR3 length: 16
J gene: TRBJ2-5
clone size: .
D gene: TRBD2
V gene: TRBV3-1/TRBV3-2
CDR3 protein: CASSQLPGLAEETQYF
CDR3 DNA: TGTGCCAGCAGCCAACTTCCGGGACTAGCGGAAGAGACCCAGTACTTC

CDR3 length: 16
J gene: TRBJ1-5
clone size: .
D gene: .
V gene: TRBV7-6
CDR3 protein: CASSLEQGLGNQPQHF
CDR3 DNA: TGTGCCAGCAGCTTAGAACAGGGCCTTGGAAATCAGCCCCAGCATTTT

CDR3 length: 12
J gene: TRBJ1-5
clone size: .
D gene: .
V gene: TRBV27
CDR3 protein: CASSRPDQPQHF
CDR3 DNA: TGTGCCAGCAGTAGGCCCGATCAGCCCCAGCATTTT

CDR3 length: 13
J gene: TRBJ2-7
clone size: .
D gene: TRBD2
V gene: TRBV24-1
CDR3 protein: CATDSGVGYEQYF
CDR3 DNA: TGTGCCACCGATAGCGGGGTCGGTTACGAGCAGTACTTC

CDR3 length: 17
J gene: TRBJ2-3
clone size: .
D gene: .
V gene: TRBV5-1
CDR3 protein: CASSPSSGTTSTDTQYF
CDR3 DNA: TGCGCCAGCAGCCCCTCATCTGGGACGACTAGCACAGATACGCAGTATTTT

CDR3 length: 15
J gene: TRBJ1-3
clone size: .
D gene: .
V gene: TRBV9
CDR3 protein: CASSPGWSSGNTIYF
CDR3 DNA: TGTGCCAGCAGCCCCGGCTGGAGCTCTGGAAACACCATATATTTT

CDR3 length: 17
J gene: TRBJ1-3
clone size: .
D gene: TRBD1
V gene: TRBV27
CDR3 protein: CASRLRGTALSGNTIYF
CDR3 DNA: TGTGCCAGCCGTTTACGGGGGACAGCTCTTTCTGGAAACACCATATATTTT

CDR3 length: 14
J gene: TRBJ2-7
clone size: .
D gene: TRBD1
V gene: TRBV28
CDR3 protein: CASSAVTGGGEQYF
CDR3 DNA: TGTGCCAGCAGTGCCGTTACAGGGGGCGGCGAGCAGTACTTC

CDR3 length: 15
J gene: TRBJ2-7
clone size: .
D gene: .
V gene: TRBV5-1
CDR3 protein: CASSLAVTASYEQYF
CDR3 DNA: TGCGCCAGCAGCTTGGCCGTGACAGCATCCTACGAGCAGTACTTC

CDR3 length: 13
J gene: TRBJ1-4
clone size: .
D gene: TRBD1
V gene: TRBV25-1
CDR3 protein: CASGDRAGEKLFF
CDR3 DNA: TGTGCCAGCGGGGACAGGGCGGGGGAAAAACTGTTTTTT

CDR3 length: 16
J gene: TRBJ2-2
clone size: .
D gene: TRBD2
V gene: TRBV5-1
CDR3 protein: CASSRGLAGVTGELFF
CDR3 DNA: TGCGCCAGCAGCCGGGGACTAGCGGGAGTCACCGGGGAGCTGTTTTTT

CDR3 length: 14
J gene: TRBJ1-1
clone size: few
D gene: .
V gene: TRBV28
CDR3 protein: CASKVEVPNTEAFF
CDR3 DNA: TGTGCCAGCAAAGTAGAGGTTCCGAACACTGAAGCTTTCTTT

CDR3 length: 13
J gene: TRBJ1-5
clone size: .
D gene: TRBD1
V gene: TRBV30
CDR3 protein: CAWGTVLNQPQHF
CDR3 DNA: TGTGCCTGGGGGACAGTACTCAATCAGCCCCAGCATTTT

CDR3 length: 16
J gene: TRBJ2-7
clone size: .
D gene: .
V gene: TRBV5-8
CDR3 protein: CASSLRGAGAIYEQYF
CDR3 DNA: TGTGCCAGCAGCTTAAGAGGGGCGGGGGCGATCTACGAGCAGTACTTC

CDR3 length: 17
J gene: TRBJ1-1
clone size: .
D gene: TRBD1
V gene: TRBV18
CDR3 protein: CASSPIPGGGQNTEAFF
CDR3 DNA: TGTGCCAGCTCACCTATACCAGGGGGGGGGCAGAACACTGAAGCTTTCTTT

CDR3 length: 24
J gene: TRBJ2-3
clone size: .
D gene: TRBD2
V gene: TRBV3-1/TRBV3-2
CDR3 protein: CASSQEGGGGGRLAGGSSTDTQYF
CDR3 DNA: TGTGCCAGCAGCCAAGAGGGTGGAGGGGGGGGTCGACTAGCGGGAGGTAGTAGCACAGATACGCAGTATTTT

CDR3 length: 12
J gene: TRBJ2-7
clone size: .
D gene: .
V gene: TRBV6-5
CDR3 protein: CASRSGPYEQYF
CDR3 DNA: TGTGCCAGCAGGTCGGGACCCTACGAGCAGTACTTC

CDR3 length: 15
J gene: TRBJ2-7
clone size: .
D gene: .
V gene: TRBV21-1
CDR3 protein: CASSKVGQGANEQYF
CDR3 DNA: .

CDR3 length: 13
J gene: TRBJ2-7
clone size: .
D gene: .
V gene: TRBV19
CDR3 protein: CASSPGQAYEQYF
CDR3 DNA: TGTGCCAGTAGTCCCGGGCAGGCCTACGAGCAGTACTTC

CDR3 length: 17
J gene: TRBJ1-2
clone size: few
D gene: TRBD1
V gene: TRBV7-2
CDR3 protein: CASSLHPPGQNVYGYTF
CDR3 DNA: TGTGCCAGCAGCTTGCACCCGCCGGGACAGAACGTCTATGGCTACACCTTC

CDR3 length: 17
J gene: TRBJ2-2
clone size: .
D gene: .
V gene: TRBV4-3
CDR3 protein: CASSSSVRRGDTGELFF
CDR3 DNA: TGCGCCAGCAGCTCCTCGGTACGCAGGGGGGATACCGGGGAGCTGTTTTTT

CDR3 length: 17
J gene: TRBJ1-3
clone size: .
D gene: .
V gene: TRBV18
CDR3 protein: CASSPPNPGPSGNTIYF
CDR3 DNA: TGTGCCAGCTCACCACCTAATCCTGGACCCTCTGGAAACACCATATATTTT

CDR3 length: 15
J gene: TRBJ2-7
clone size: .
D gene: TRBD2
V gene: TRBV4-1
CDR3 protein: CASSHGLAGEYEQYF
CDR3 DNA: TGCGCCAGCAGCCACGGACTAGCGGGAGAATACGAGCAGTACTTC

CDR3 length: 12
J gene: TRBJ1-1
clone size: .
D gene: .
V gene: TRBV24-1
CDR3 protein: CATSVGLGEAFF
CDR3 DNA: TGTGCCACCAGTGTGGGGTTAGGTGAAGCTTTCTTT

CDR3 length: 12
J gene: TRBJ2-7
clone size: .
D gene: .
V gene: TRBV6-5
CDR3 protein: CASGKASYEQYF
CDR3 DNA: TGTGCCTCCGGGAAAGCTTCCTACGAGCAGTACTTC

CDR3 length: 18
J gene: TRBJ2-2
clone size: .
D gene: TRBD2
V gene: TRBV3-1/TRBV3-2
CDR3 protein: CASSQVDLAGKNTGELFF
CDR3 DNA: TGTGCCAGCAGCCAAGTGGACCTAGCGGGAAAAAACACCGGGGAGCTGTTTTTT

CDR3 length: 17
J gene: TRBJ2-6
clone size: .
D gene: .
V gene: TRBV24-1
CDR3 protein: CATSDWSGSSGANVLTF
CDR3 DNA: TGTGCCACCAGTGATTGGAGCGGATCCTCTGGGGCCAACGTCCTGACTTTC

CDR3 length: 14
J gene: TRBJ1-1
clone size: .
D gene: .
V gene: TRBV6-6
CDR3 protein: CASSYTDMNTEAFF
CDR3 DNA: TGTGCCAGCAGTTACACCGATATGAACACTGAAGCTTTCTTT

CDR3 length: 14
J gene: TRBJ2-3
clone size: .
D gene: .
V gene: TRBV5-8
CDR3 protein: CASSFRDRTDTQYF
CDR3 DNA: TGTGCCAGCAGCTTCCGGGACCGCACAGATACGCAGTATTTT

CDR3 length: 13
J gene: TRBJ2-3
clone size: .
D gene: .
V gene: TRBV6-5
CDR3 protein: CASSSPGVDTQYF
CDR3 DNA: TGTGCCAGCAGTTCTCCGGGAGTAGATACGCAGTATTTT

CDR3 length: 15
J gene: TRBJ1-5
clone size: .
D gene: .
V gene: TRBV3-1/TRBV3-2
CDR3 protein: CASSHGDGRDQPQHF
CDR3 DNA: TGTGCCAGCAGCCACGGTGACGGTAGGGATCAGCCCCAGCATTTT

CDR3 length: 15
J gene: TRBJ2-1
clone size: .
D gene: TRBD2
V gene: TRBV6-1
CDR3 protein: CASSEQSGRHNEQFF
CDR3 DNA: TGTGCCAGCAGTGAACAAAGCGGGAGGCACAATGAGCAGTTCTTC

CDR3 length: 13
J gene: TRBJ2-7
clone size: few
D gene: .
V gene: TRBV7-9
CDR3 protein: CASRRDQLREQYF
CDR3 DNA: TGTGCCAGCAGGAGGGACCAGCTACGGGAGCAGTACTTC

CDR3 length: 17
J gene: TRBJ2-5
clone size: .
D gene: .
V gene: TRBV5-1
CDR3 protein: CASSLRGGFFNQETQYF
CDR3 DNA: TGCGCCAGCAGCTTGAGAGGGGGGTTTTTCAACCAAGAGACCCAGTACTTC

CDR3 length: 13
J gene: TRBJ2-2
clone size: .
D gene: .
V gene: TRBV12-3/TRBV12-4
CDR3 protein: CASSSGTIGELFF
CDR3 DNA: TGTGCCAGCAGTTCAGGGACAATCGGGGAGCTGTTTTTT

CDR3 length: 12
J gene: TRBJ2-7
clone size: .
D gene: .
V gene: TRBV19
CDR3 protein: CASSGAPYEQYF
CDR3 DNA: TGTGCCAGTAGCGGGGCGCCCTACGAGCAGTACTTC

CDR3 length: 14
J gene: TRBJ1-5
clone size: .
D gene: .
V gene: TRBV6-5
CDR3 protein: CASEMTDPIRPQHF
CDR3 DNA: TGTGCCAGCGAAATGACAGACCCAATCAGGCCCCAGCATTTT

CDR3 length: 15
J gene: TRBJ2-7
clone size: once
D gene: TRBD1
V gene: TRBV3-1/TRBV3-2
CDR3 protein: CASSPRWTGSYEQYF
CDR3 DNA: TGTGCCAGCAGCCCTCGGTGGACAGGCTCCTACGAGCAGTACTTC

CDR3 length: 16
J gene: TRBJ2-2
clone size: .
D gene: .
V gene: TRBV6-5
CDR3 protein: CASSYSLGRKTGELFF
CDR3 DNA: TGTGCCAGCAGTTACTCGCTCGGGAGAAAGACCGGGGAGCTGTTTTTT

CDR3 length: 13
J gene: TRBJ2-3
clone size: .
D gene: .
V gene: TRBV28
CDR3 protein: CASSYSGSDTQYF
CDR3 DNA: TGTGCCAGCAGTTATTCGGGGTCAGATACGCAGTATTTT